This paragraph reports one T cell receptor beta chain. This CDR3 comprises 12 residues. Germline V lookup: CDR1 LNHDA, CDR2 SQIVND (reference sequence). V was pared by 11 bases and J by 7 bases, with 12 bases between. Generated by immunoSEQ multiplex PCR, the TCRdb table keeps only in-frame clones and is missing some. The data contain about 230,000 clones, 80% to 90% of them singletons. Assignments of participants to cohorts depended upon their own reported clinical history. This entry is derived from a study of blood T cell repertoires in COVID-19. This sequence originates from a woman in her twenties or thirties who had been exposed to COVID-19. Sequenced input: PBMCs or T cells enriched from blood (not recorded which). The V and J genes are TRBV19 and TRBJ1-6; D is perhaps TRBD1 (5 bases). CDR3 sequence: CAGGTGNSPLHF. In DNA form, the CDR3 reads TGTGCCGGCGGGACGGGAAATTCACCCCTCCACTTT.